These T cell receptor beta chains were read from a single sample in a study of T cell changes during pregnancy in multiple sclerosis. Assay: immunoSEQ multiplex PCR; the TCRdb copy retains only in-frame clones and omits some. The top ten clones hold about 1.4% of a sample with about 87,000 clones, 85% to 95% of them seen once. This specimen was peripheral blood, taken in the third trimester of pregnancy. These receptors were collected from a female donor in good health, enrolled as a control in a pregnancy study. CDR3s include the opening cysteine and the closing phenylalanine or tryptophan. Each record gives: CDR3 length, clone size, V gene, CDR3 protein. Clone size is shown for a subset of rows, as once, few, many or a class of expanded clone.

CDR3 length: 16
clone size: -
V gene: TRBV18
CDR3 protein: CASSPVLAGMVYEQYF

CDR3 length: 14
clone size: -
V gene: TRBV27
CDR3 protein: CASSLSGGGTEAFF

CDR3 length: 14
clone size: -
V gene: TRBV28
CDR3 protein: CASSLKHNSYEQYF

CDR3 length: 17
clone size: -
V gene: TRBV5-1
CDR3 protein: CASSLIVTGGGQETQYF

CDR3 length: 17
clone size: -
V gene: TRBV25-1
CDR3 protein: CASSGPGHLRPTDTQYF

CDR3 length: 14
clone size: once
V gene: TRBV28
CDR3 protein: CASSLLPGQETQYF

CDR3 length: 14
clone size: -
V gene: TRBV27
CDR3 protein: CASSLSGSSYEQYF

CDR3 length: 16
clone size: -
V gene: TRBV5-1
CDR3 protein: CASSGVAGGSGYEQYF

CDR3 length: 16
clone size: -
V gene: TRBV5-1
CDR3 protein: CASSRTGAATNEKLFF

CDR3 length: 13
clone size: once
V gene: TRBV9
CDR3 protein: CASSVGGYGEQYF

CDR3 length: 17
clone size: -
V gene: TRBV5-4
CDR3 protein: CASSATGGGQAGTEAFF

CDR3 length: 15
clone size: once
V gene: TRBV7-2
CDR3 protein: CASSLGQGAVEKLFF

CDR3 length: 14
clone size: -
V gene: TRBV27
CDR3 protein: CASSPRGLNYGYTF

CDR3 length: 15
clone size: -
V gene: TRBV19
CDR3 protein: CASTFSLAGEETQYF

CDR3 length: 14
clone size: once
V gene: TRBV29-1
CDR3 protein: CSANSGRAPYEQYF

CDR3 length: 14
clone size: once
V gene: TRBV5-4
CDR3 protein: CASSLAGSTDTQYF

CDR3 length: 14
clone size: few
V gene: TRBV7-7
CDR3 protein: CASSQITPVHEQYF

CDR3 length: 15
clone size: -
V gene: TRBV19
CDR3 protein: CASSTPQWSKNIQYF

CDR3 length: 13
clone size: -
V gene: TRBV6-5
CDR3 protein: CASINSLNTEAFF

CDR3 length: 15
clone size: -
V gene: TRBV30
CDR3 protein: CAWRRPRGLNTEAFF

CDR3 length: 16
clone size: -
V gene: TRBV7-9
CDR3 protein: CASSPLTGPPQETQYF

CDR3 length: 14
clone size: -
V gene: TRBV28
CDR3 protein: CASKTSGAYNEQFF

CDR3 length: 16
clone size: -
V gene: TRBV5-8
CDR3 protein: CASSLAFGTGNQPQHF

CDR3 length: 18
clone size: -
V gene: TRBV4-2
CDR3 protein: CASSQDRTSGSSTDTQYF

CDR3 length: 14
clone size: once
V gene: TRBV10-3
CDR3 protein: CATQTTGGNQPQHF

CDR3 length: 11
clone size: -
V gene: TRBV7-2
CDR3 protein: CASSLFGEQYF

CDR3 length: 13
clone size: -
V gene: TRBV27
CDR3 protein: CASSLQGLKKLFF

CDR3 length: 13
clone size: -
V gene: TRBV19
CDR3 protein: CASSIAGPDTQYF

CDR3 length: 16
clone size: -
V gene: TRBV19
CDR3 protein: CASSASLRDTNTEAFF

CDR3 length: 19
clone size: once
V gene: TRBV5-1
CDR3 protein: CASSFGTSGMTSSYNEQFF

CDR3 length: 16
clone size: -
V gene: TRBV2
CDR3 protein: CASSELRRGGGEEQYF

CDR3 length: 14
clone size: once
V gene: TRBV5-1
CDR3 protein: CASSYGPSNQPQHF

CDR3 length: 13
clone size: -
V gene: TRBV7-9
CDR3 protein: CASSFAGNTEAFF

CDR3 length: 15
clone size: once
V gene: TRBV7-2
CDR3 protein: CASSADSYGPYEQYF

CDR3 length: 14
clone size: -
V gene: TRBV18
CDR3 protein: CASSPAASTDTQYF

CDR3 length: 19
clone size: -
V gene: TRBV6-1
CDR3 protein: CASSDRDSTTRSSYNEQFF

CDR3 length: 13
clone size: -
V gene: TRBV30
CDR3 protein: CAWKAGDYNEQFF

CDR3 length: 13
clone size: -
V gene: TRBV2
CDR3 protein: CASSVYSNTEAFF

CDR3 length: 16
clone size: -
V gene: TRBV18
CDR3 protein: CASSSSGTGRETEAFF

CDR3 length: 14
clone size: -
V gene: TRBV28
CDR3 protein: CASRAGTKNTEAFF

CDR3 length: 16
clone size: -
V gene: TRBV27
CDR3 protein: CASSLSVGTVTYEQYF

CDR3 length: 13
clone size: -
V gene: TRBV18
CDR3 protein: CASSRSTNEKLFF

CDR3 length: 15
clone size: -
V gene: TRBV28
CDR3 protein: CASSFSPTRNYEQYF

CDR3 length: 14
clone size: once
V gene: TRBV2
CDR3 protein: CATQGAESNQPQHF

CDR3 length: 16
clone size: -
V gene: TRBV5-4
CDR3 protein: CASSSRTSVRSYEQYF

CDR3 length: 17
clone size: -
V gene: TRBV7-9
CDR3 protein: CASSASLAGGFYNEQFF

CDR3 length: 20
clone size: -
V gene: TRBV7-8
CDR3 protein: CASSLEMGPLAGAISYEQYF

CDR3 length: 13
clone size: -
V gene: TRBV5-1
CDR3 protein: CASSPDYYNEQFF

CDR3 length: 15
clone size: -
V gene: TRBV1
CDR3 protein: CTSRKLAGVRHEQYF

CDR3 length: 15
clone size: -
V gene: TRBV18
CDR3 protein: CASSPRTGASYEQYF

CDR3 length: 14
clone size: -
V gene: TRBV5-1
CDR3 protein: CASSQGRILYEQYF

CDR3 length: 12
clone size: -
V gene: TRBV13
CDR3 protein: CASSLGTYEQFF

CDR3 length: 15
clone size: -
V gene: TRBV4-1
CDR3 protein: CASSQESGEQETQYF

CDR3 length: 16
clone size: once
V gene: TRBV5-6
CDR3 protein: CASSFGDRVSTDTQYF

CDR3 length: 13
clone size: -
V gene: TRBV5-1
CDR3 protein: CASTYPRGDTQYF

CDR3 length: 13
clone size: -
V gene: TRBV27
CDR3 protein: CASSFEQGVVKYF